The rows below give T cell receptor beta chains drawn from one sample of a study of PD-1 blockade in classical Hodgkin lymphoma. Only in-frame clones appear in the TCRdb table, and some are missing; sequencing was by immunoSEQ multiplex PCR. This sample has 90,000 to 110,000 clones, with roughly 90% found just once. Sequenced here: peripheral blood mononuclear cells (PBMCs), sampled before the fourth cycle of nivolumab. These receptors all stem from a human donor with classical Hodgkin lymphoma. CDR3s include the opening cysteine and the closing phenylalanine or tryptophan. The order of the fields is CDR3 DNA, CDR3 protein, V gene, clone size, CDR3 length, J gene, D gene. D genes are given only for firm matches. The listing skips clone size in some rows; elsewhere it reads once, few, many or a size class.

cdr3_nt: TGTGCCAGCAGAAAACCCTGGGACAGGCCCTACGAGCAGTACTTC
cdr3_aa: CASRKPWDRPYEQYF
v_call: TRBV27
clone_size: .
cdr3_length: 15
j_call: TRBJ2-7
d_call: TRBD1

cdr3_nt: TGTGCCAGCAGTTCGACAACGAACACCGGGGAGCTGTTTTTT
cdr3_aa: CASSSTTNTGELFF
v_call: TRBV11-3
clone_size: .
cdr3_length: 14
j_call: TRBJ2-2
d_call: .

cdr3_nt: TGTGCCAGTAGTATAAGAGGGCAGGGAGGACGGGGGGAGCTGTTTTTT
cdr3_aa: CASSIRGQGGRGELFF
v_call: TRBV19
clone_size: .
cdr3_length: 16
j_call: TRBJ2-2
d_call: .

cdr3_nt: TGTGCCACCAGGCCCGGGGGGGACACCGGGGAGCTGTTTTTT
cdr3_aa: CATRPGGDTGELFF
v_call: TRBV15
clone_size: .
cdr3_length: 14
j_call: TRBJ2-2
d_call: TRBD2

cdr3_nt: TGTGCCTGGGTCTACAGGGGGCGTGAGTACACTGAAGCTTTCTTT
cdr3_aa: CAWVYRGREYTEAFF
v_call: TRBV30
clone_size: .
cdr3_length: 15
j_call: TRBJ1-1
d_call: TRBD1

cdr3_nt: TGTGCCAGCAGCTTAGTAACTAGCCGAGGCGGGTTCTACAATGAGCAGTTCTTC
cdr3_aa: CASSLVTSRGGFYNEQFF
v_call: TRBV11-2
clone_size: .
cdr3_length: 18
j_call: TRBJ2-1
d_call: .

cdr3_nt: TGTGCCAGCAGTTACTCGACTAGCAGCTACGAGCAGTACTTC
cdr3_aa: CASSYSTSSYEQYF
v_call: TRBV6-5
clone_size: .
cdr3_length: 14
j_call: TRBJ2-7
d_call: TRBD2

cdr3_nt: TGCGCCAGCAGCTTGGCCGTTGACAGGGCTTCAGATACGCAGTATTTT
cdr3_aa: CASSLAVDRASDTQYF
v_call: TRBV5-1
clone_size: .
cdr3_length: 16
j_call: TRBJ2-3
d_call: TRBD1

cdr3_nt: TGTGCCTGGAGTAGCCGGACCCGGAGGACAGGGGGAGACGAGCAGTACTTC
cdr3_aa: CAWSSRTRRTGGDEQYF
v_call: TRBV30
clone_size: .
cdr3_length: 17
j_call: TRBJ2-7
d_call: TRBD1

cdr3_nt: TGCGCCAGCAGCTCACTTCGGGGCCGTCCCTACAATGAGCAGTTCTTC
cdr3_aa: CASSSLRGRPYNEQFF
v_call: TRBV4-1
clone_size: .
cdr3_length: 16
j_call: TRBJ2-1
d_call: .

cdr3_nt: TGTGCCAGTAGTATGGACAGGGGGCTAGTCACTGAAGCTTTCTTT
cdr3_aa: CASSMDRGLVTEAFF
v_call: TRBV19
clone_size: .
cdr3_length: 15
j_call: TRBJ1-1
d_call: TRBD1

cdr3_nt: TGCGCCAGCAGCGGGGGACAGATAGCGAAGACTGAAGCTTTCTTT
cdr3_aa: CASSGGQIAKTEAFF
v_call: TRBV5-1
clone_size: .
cdr3_length: 15
j_call: TRBJ1-1
d_call: TRBD1

cdr3_nt: TGCGCCAGCAGCTCCGGGACTAGCGGGAGGGCAGATACGCAGTATTTT
cdr3_aa: CASSSGTSGRADTQYF
v_call: TRBV5-1
clone_size: .
cdr3_length: 16
j_call: TRBJ2-3
d_call: TRBD2

cdr3_nt: TGTGCCAGCAGCTTGGGTATTCGCGGCAATCAGCCCCAGCATTTT
cdr3_aa: CASSLGIRGNQPQHF
v_call: TRBV7-2
clone_size: .
cdr3_length: 15
j_call: TRBJ1-5
d_call: .

cdr3_nt: TGTGCCAGCAGTTTAGGTGGGGGGCTGGAGCAGTTCTTC
cdr3_aa: CASSLGGGLEQFF
v_call: TRBV27
clone_size: .
cdr3_length: 13
j_call: TRBJ2-1
d_call: .

cdr3_nt: TGTGCCAGCTCAGGGGGTGCAGGGCCCTACGAGCAGTACTTC
cdr3_aa: CASSGGAGPYEQYF
v_call: TRBV18
clone_size: .
cdr3_length: 14
j_call: TRBJ2-7
d_call: .

cdr3_nt: TGTGCCAGCAGCCCGGGACAACCTGAAGCTTTCTTT
cdr3_aa: CASSPGQPEAFF
v_call: TRBV11-2
clone_size: once
cdr3_length: 12
j_call: TRBJ1-1
d_call: .

cdr3_nt: TGTGCCAGCAGCCATGGTGGAGGGGACTATGGCTACACCTTC
cdr3_aa: CASSHGGGDYGYTF
v_call: TRBV5-4
clone_size: .
cdr3_length: 14
j_call: TRBJ1-2
d_call: .

cdr3_nt: TGTGCCAGCAGCGGGACAGAGATAGGGCCCCAGCATTTT
cdr3_aa: CASSGTEIGPQHF
v_call: TRBV11-2
clone_size: .
cdr3_length: 13
j_call: TRBJ1-5
d_call: TRBD1